This T cell receptor (beta chain) was sequenced in a study of regulatory T cells in long-lasting Graves disease. Whole-study findings and limits: TRBV28, TRBJ1-2 and TRBJ2-5 were favored in persistent disease.

This clonotype was seen once. No antigen is known for it. Building of the TCR beta libraries involved iRepertoire HTBI primers and Arm-PCR of CDR3 regions. Each CDR3 protein is one row after TCRdb ran MiXCR on the multiplex PCR reads. The data show hundreds of thousands of distinct CDR3 sequences, roughly 15% seen once. Specified time point: newly diagnosed GD, antithyroid drugs for less than 3 months. Extracted PBMC RNA gave rise to the TCR library. The V gene's germline CDR1 is LNHDA and CDR2 SQIVND (reference sequence). The CDR3 spans 15 residues. Germline trimming cut 4 bases from V and 5 bases from J; bases unmatched to any gene: 6. These data were likewise used in another study, on T cells in Graves' hyperthyroidism and ophthalmopathy.

The chain has TRBV19 and TRBJ1-4; 8 bases are a match to TRBD1. Sequenced here: peripheral blood mononuclear cells (PBMCs), sampled at new diagnosis, from a patient treated with antithyroid drugs. The origin of this receptor is a woman in her 30s with Graves disease. CDR3 DNA sequence: TGTGCCAGTAGTAAACCGGGACAGGAGAATGAAAAACTGTTTTTT. Amino acids: CASSKPGQENEKLFF.